The clone carrying this T cell receptor beta chain showed up just a few times. Its antigen is undetermined. PCR employed 60 Vbeta and 13 Jbeta primers. Method: immunoSEQ multiplex PCR; TCRdb's copy keeps in-frame clones and lacks some. The sample has roughly 120,000 clones; over 6.5% are singletons. This specimen belongs to a study of cytomegalovirus exposure and HLA in healthy donors. Study summary: HLA-typed donors contributed 65 million to 95 million unique TCRs, which were held in an early data release.

Study-wide points: Reports indicate that TCR beta sequences accurately predicted the HLA-A and HLA-B alleles of most subjects. Indistinguishable V segments, including TRBV6-2 and TRBV6-3, were excluded. Highest at DRB1 and lowest at HLA-C, TCR association rates differed among HLA loci in a later analysis.

J was trimmed by 7 bases and V by 1 base; bases with no gene match: 11. Germline lookup yields CDR1 SGHVS and CDR2 FQNEAQ. The CDR3 contains 16 residues. The clonotype was recovered from a woman in her forties in good health and CMV-seropositive. The V gene is TRBV7-8, the J gene TRBJ1-2; 8 bases are a match to TRBD1. Sequencing was performed on PBMCs. This chain's CDR3 is CASSLGGTGLVGGYTF. The CDR3 nucleotides read TGTGCCAGCAGCTTAGGAGGGACAGGTTTAGTGGGTGGCTACACCTTC.